This T cell receptor beta chain stems from a study of beta chain features in type 1 diabetes. As for the study in general: Analysis included around 100 million sorted cells drawn from all samples.

Germline V lookup: CDR1 SGHDT, CDR2 YYEEEE. This CDR3 has 15 amino acids. Trimming took off 4 bases at V and 8 bases at J, with 18 bases between the two ends. This clone was counted between two and nine times. The antigen is unknown. Expressed TCRB transcripts were sequenced because the isolated RNA had all been reverse transcribed beforehand. Assay: immunoSEQ multiplex PCR; the TCRdb copy retains only in-frame clones and omits some. The sample has more than 300,000 clones, around an eighth seen once; the top ten hold around 0.0099%. Study-level results: In comparison with healthy donors, patients had naive, central memory and Treg TCRB repertoires that appeared more similar. Shorter TCRB CDR3s, moderately but significantly so, marked every one of the four CD4+ subsets in Type 1 diabetes patients. In these data, an HLA type influence on TCRB rearrangement remained unresolved. Insertions were fewer and deletions more numerous at VDJ junctions in type 1 diabetes patients.

The sample taken for sequencing was naive CD4+ T cells from blood. The chain recombines TRBV5-6 with TRBJ2-2; a weak D match, TRBD1 (6 bases). The TCR was taken from a young woman with type 1 diabetes. CDR3: CASSRTGTMGGELFF. Here the CDR3 DNA reads TGTGCCAGCAGCCGCACTGGGACAATGGGAGGGGAGCTGTTTTTT.